One sample yielded the 4 T cell receptor beta chains listed below, sequenced in a study of T cell repertoires in cytomegalovirus infection. Each CDR3 protein is one row after TCRdb ran MiXCR on the reads. This sample carries roughly 860,000 distinct CDR3 sequences, about 31% of them seen once, and the ten largest clones take roughly an eighth. These receptors lack a known antigen. The sample here was cultured CD8+ T cells from PBMCs, taken from culture after CMV antigen stimulation. These receptors were obtained from a human donor in good health (CMV status not recorded). Some clones in this sample may be carry-over from other donors' samples.

V usage is TRBV12-3 or TRBV12-4 and J usage is TRBJ1-4; 11 nucleotides match TRBD1. V shed 3 bases and J 7 bases; nucleotides not matched to a gene: 10. This CDR3 is 17 amino acids long. In nucleotides, the CDR3 is TGTGCCAGCAGTTTCCGGACAGGGGGCCGTGTGGGTGAAAAACTGTTTTTT. It codes for CASSFRTGGRVGEKLFF.

This clonotype was seen a handful of times. The V gene is TRBV27, the J gene TRBJ1-6; weak D call: TRBD1 (6 bases). The V gene lost 0 bases and the J gene lost 3 bases, with 6 bases spanning the gap. Germline V gives CDR1 MNHEY, CDR2 SMNVEV (reference sequence). This CDR3 contains 15 residues. The DNA of the CDR3 is TGTGCCAGCAGTTTATCGGACAGCTATAATTCACCCCTCCACTTT. It translates to CASSLSDSYNSPLHF.

This chain connects TRBV7-8 to TRBJ2-2; D uncertain. Trimming shortened V by 1 base and J by 10 bases, and 1 base separated the two germline ends. CDR3 size: 10 residues. Germline-derived CDR1 and CDR2 are SGHVS and FQNEAQ. CDR3 DNA sequence: TGTGCCAGCAGCTTAGAGGAGCTGTTTTTT. It translates to CASSLEELFF. The variable domain in full, completed from reference TRBV7-8 and TRBJ2-2, reads GAGVSQSPRYKVAKRGQDVALRCDPISGHVSLFWYQQALGQGPEFLTYFQNEAQLDKSGLPSDRFFAERPEGSVSTLKIQRTQQEDSAVYLCASSLEELFFGEGSRLTVL.

There are a few counts of this clonotype. The CDR3, as DNA: TGCAGTGCTAGAGCCCAGGGACTAGGGATTTACAATGAGCAGTTCTTC. Its translation: CSARAQGLGIYNEQFF. V usage is TRBV20-1 and J usage is TRBJ2-1; 8 nucleotides line up with TRBD2. This CDR3 region has 16 residues. Germline CDR1 and CDR2: DFQATT and SNEGSKA (reference sequence). V was clipped by 1 base and J by 4 bases; unmatched bases: 9.